This T cell receptor (beta chain) came from a study of cytomegalovirus exposure and HLA in healthy donors. The study, taken as a whole, reports: The authors excluded some V segments, including TRBV6-2 and TRBV6-3, as indistinguishable. Later analysis suggested links between common viral pathogens and several top significant clusters.

The CDR3 has 15 amino acids. Germline values: CDR1 MDHEN, CDR2 SYDVKM. V shed 5 bases and J 0 bases; nucleotides not matched to a gene: 6. These donors counted as nominally healthy when sampled, but unrecorded immune exposures were likely. Notes on this clone: Its antigen is unidentified.

The PCR had 60 Vbeta and 13 Jbeta primers. Authors' processing steps: In a later analysis, 80 million to 100 million unique TCR beta chains included roughly 11 million shared by two or more donors. The repertoire was sequenced with immunoSEQ multiplex PCR; TCRdb's copy has only in-frame clones and lacks some. From that table come the V and J calls and clone size; the DNA was used to work out D and trimming. The profile covers about 96,000 clones, with 64% appearing a single time and approximately 3% taken by the ten largest. The V gene is TRBV28, the J gene TRBJ2-7, with 8 positions matching TRBD2. Material: PBMCs. The sequence was collected from a man aged 55 to 69 in good health and CMV-seronegative. CDR3 region: CASSVIAGSSYEQYF. As DNA, the CDR3 is TGTGCCAGCAGTGTCATAGCGGGAAGCTCCTACGAGCAGTACTTC. Variable domain in full (rest from reference TRBV28 and TRBJ2-7): DVKVTQSSRYLVKRTGEKVFLECVQDMDHENMFWYRQDPGLGLRLIYFSYDVKMKEKGDIPEGYSVSREKKERFSLILESASTNQTSMYLCASSVIAGSSYEQYFGPGTRLTVT.